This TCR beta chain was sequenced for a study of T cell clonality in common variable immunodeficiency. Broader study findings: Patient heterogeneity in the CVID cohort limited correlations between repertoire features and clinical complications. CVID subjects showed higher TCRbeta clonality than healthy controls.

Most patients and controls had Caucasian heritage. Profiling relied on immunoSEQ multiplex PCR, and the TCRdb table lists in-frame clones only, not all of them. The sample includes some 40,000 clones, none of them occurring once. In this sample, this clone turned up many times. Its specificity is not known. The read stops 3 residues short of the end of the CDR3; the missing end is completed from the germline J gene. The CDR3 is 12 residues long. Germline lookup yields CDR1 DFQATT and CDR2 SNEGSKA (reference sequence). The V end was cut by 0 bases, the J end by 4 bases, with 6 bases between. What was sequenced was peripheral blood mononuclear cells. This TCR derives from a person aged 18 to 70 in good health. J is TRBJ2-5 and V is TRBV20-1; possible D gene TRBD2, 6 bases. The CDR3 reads CSAREGGETQYF. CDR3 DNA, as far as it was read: TGCAGTGCTAGAGAGGGGGGAGAGACC.